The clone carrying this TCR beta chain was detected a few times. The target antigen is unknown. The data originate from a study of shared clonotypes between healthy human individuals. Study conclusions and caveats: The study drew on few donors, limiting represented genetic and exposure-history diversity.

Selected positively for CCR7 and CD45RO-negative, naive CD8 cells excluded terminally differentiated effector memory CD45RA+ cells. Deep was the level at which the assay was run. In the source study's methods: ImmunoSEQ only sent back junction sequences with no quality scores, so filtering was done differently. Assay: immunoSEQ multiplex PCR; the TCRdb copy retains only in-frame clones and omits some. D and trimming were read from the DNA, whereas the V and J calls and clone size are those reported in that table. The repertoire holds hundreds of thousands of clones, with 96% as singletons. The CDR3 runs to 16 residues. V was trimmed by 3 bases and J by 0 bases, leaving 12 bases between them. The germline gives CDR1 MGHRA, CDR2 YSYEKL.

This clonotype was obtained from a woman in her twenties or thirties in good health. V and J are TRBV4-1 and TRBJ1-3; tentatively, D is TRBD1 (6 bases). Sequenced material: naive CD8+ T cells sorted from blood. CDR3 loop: CASSQGLDSSGNTIYF. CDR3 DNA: TGCGCCAGCAGCCAGGGCCTGGACAGCTCTGGAAACACCATATATTTT.